The clone carrying this T cell receptor (beta chain) was observed a handful of times. Its cognate antigen is unknown. Germline assignment: CDR1 SGDLS and CDR2 YYNGEE. The CDR3 contains 17 residues. The V and J ends lost 3 bases and 4 bases, in that order; junction bases with no gene match: 12. The record originates from a study of T cells in Graves' hyperthyroidism and ophthalmopathy. Overall study findings and caveats: Most thyroid clonotypes that were expanded above 0.001 also turned up in blood.

Template material for amplifying TCR beta CDR3 regions consisted of RNA transcripts. The HTBI primer set drove a first-round RT-PCR of the TCR CDR3. TCRdb recomputed calls from the multiplex PCR reads with MiXCR, one row per CDR3 protein. The sample has around 340,000 distinct CDR3 sequences, approximately 18% seen once. Sequenced sample: blood. This receptor was identified in a woman aged 25 to 39 with Graves' hyperthyroidism that later progressed to Graves' ophthalmopathy. The chain employs TRBV9 and TRBJ1-5; 8 bases match TRBD1. The CDR3 bases are TGTGCCAGCAGCGCCGGACAGGGACTTGATACTAATCAGCCCCAGCATTTT. Its translation: CASSAGQGLDTNQPQHF.